What follows are 2 T cell receptor beta chains derived from one specimen sequenced in a study of OX40 agonist ivuxolimab in advanced cancers. Repertoires were generated with immunoSEQ multiplex PCR, while TCRdb's copy carries only in-frame clones and drops some. This table has 30,000 to 40,000 clones, 60% to 85% appearing once. Sequencing was performed on CD4+ or CD8+ T cells sorted from blood, taken in a trial of the OX40 agonist ivuxolimab. The receptor source for this set is an adult with an advanced solid tumor such as melanoma, head and neck, liver or kidney cancer.

The V call is TRBV11-2, the J call TRBJ2-1, with D possibly being TRBD1 or TRBD2 (6 bases each). Trimming pared 3 bases from V and 2 bases from J, leaving 11 bases between. This CDR3 has 15 residues. Germline V gene data show CDR1 as SGHAT and CDR2 as FQNNGV. DNA of the CDR3: TGTGCCAGCAGCTTCGACAGGACTACCTACAATGAGCAGTTCTTC. It yields the protein CASSFDRTTYNEQFF.

The gene calls are TRBV9 and TRBJ2-2; D gene ambiguous. V lost 7 bases and J lost 0, with 7 bases in between. The CDR3 contains 13 residues. The germline V gene has CDR1 SGDLS and CDR2 YYNGEE. The CDR3 sequence is CASPTPNTGELFF. CDR3 nucleotide sequence: TGTGCCAGCCCCACGCCGAACACCGGGGAGCTGTTTTTT.